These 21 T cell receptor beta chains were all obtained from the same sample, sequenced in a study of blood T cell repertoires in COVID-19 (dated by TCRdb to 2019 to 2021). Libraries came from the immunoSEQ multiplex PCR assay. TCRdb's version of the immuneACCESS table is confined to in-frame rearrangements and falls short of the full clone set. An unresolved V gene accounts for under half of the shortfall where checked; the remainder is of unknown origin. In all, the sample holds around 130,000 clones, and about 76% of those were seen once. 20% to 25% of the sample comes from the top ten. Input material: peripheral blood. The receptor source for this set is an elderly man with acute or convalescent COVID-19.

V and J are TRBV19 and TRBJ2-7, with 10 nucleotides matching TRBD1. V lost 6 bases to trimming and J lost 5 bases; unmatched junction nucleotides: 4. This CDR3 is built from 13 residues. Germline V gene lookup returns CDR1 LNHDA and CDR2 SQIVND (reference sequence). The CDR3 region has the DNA TGTGCCAGTAGGGGGGACAGGGGCCACGAGCAGTACTTC. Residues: CASRGDRGHEQYF.

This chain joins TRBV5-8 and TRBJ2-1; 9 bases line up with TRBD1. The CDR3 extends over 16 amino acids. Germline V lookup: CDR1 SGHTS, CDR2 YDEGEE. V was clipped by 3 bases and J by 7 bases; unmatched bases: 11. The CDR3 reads CASSSFRGQGPNEQFF. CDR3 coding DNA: TGTGCCAGCAGCTCTTTCCGTGGACAGGGGCCTAATGAGCAGTTCTTC.

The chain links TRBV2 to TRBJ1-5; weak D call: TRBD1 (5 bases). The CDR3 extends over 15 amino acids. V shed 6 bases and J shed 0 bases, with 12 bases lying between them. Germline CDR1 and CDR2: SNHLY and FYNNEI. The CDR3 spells CASSDDSYSNQPQHF. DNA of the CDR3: TGTGCCAGCAGCGACGACAGTTATAGCAATCAGCCCCAGCATTTT.

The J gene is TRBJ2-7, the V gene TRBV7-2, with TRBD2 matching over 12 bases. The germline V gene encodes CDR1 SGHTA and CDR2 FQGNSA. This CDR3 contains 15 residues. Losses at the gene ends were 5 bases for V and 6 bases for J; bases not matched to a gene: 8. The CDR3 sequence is CASSLNGLAGSEQYF. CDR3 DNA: TGTGCCAGCAGCCTTAACGGACTAGCGGGGAGCGAGCAGTACTTC.

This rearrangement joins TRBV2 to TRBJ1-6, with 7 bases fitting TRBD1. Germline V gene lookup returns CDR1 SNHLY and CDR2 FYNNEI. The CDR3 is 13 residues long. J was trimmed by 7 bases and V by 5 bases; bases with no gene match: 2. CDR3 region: CASSRQGNSPLHF. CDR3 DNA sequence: TGTGCCAGCAGTCGACAGGGAAATTCACCCCTCCACTTT.

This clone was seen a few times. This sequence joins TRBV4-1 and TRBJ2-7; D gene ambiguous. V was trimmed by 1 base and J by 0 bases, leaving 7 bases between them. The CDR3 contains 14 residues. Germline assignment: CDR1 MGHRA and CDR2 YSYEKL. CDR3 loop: CASSQVVSSYEQYF. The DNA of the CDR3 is TGCGCCAGCAGCCAAGTCGTCAGCTCCTACGAGCAGTACTTC.

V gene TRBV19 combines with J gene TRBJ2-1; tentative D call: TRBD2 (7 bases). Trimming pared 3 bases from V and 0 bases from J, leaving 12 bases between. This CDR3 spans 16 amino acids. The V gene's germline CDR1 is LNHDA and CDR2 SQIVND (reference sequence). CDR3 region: CASSMGAGDSYNEQFF. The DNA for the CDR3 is TGTGCCAGTAGTATGGGGGCGGGGGACTCCTACAATGAGCAGTTCTTC. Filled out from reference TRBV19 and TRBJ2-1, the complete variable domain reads DGGITQSPKYLFRKEGQNVTLSCEQNLNHDAMYWYRQDPGQGLRLIYYSQIVNDFQKGDIAEGYSVSREKKESFPLTVTSAQKNPTAFYLCASSMGAGDSYNEQFFGPGTRLTVL.

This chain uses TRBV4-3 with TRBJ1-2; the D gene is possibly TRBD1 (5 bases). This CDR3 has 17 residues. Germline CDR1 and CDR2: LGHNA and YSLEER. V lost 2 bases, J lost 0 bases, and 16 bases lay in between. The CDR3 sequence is CASSQNGAGLANYGYTF. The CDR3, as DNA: TGCGCCAGCAGCCAAAACGGGGCCGGACTAGCTAACTATGGCTACACCTTC.

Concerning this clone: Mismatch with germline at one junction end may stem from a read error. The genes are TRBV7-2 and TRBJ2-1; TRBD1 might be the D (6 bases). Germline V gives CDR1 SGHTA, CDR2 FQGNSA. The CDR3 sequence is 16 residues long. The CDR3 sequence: CASTLGGLGANNEQFF. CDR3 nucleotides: TGTGCCAGCACCTTAGGGGGTCTGGGGGCCAACAATGAGCAGTTCTTC.

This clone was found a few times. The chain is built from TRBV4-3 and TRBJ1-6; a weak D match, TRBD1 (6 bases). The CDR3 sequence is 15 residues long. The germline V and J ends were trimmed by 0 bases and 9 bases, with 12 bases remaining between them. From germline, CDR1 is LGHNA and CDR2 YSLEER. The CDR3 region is CASSQDAGVGSPLHF. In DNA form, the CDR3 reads TGCGCCAGCAGCCAAGATGCAGGGGTCGGTTCACCCCTCCACTTT.

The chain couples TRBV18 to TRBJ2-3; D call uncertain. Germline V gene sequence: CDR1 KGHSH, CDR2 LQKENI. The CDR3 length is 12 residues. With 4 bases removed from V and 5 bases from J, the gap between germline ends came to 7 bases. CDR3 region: CASSLIRDTQYF. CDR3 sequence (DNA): TGTGCCAGCTCACTAATCCGAGATACGCAGTATTTT.

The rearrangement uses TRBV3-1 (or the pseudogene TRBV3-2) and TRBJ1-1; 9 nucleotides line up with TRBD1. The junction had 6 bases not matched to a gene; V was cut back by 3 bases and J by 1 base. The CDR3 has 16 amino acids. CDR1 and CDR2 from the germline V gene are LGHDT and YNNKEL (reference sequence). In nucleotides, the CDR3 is TGTGCCAGCAGCCACCCGCCGGGACAGGGGAACACTGAAGCTTTCTTT. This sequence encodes CASSHPPGQGNTEAFF.

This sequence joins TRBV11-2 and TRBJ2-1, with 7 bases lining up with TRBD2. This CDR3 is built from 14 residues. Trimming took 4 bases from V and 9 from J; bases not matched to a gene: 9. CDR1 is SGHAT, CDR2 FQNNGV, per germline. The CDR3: CASSSRTRTGEQFF. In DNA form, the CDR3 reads TGTGCCAGCAGCTCTCGGACTAGAACCGGTGAGCAGTTCTTC.

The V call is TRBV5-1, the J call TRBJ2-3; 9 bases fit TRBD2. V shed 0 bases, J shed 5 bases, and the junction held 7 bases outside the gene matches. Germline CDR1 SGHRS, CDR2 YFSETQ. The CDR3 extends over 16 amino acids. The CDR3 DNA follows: TGCGCCAGCAGCTTGGGGGTTAGCGGGGGAGGAGATACGCAGTATTTT. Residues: CASSLGVSGGGDTQYF. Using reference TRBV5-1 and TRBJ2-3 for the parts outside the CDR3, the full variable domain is KAGVTQTPRYLIKTRGQQVTLSCSPISGHRSVSWYQQTPGQGLQFLFEYFSETQRNKGNFPGRFSGRQFSNSRSEMNVSTLELGDSALYLCASSLGVSGGGDTQYFGPGTRLTVL.

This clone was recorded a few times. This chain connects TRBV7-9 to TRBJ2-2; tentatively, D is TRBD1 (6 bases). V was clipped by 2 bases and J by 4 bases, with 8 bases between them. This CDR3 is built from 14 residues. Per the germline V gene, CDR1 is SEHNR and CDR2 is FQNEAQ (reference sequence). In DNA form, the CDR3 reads TGTGCCAGCAGCTTAAGCAGGGGCACCGGGGAGCTGTTTTTT. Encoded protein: CASSLSRGTGELFF.

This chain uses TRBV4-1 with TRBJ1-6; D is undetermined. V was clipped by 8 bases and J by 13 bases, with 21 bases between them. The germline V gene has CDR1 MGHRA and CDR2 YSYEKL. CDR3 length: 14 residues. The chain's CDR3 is CASRRREGVPPLHF. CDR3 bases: TGCGCCAGCCGGCGGAGGGAGGGAGTGCCGCCCCTCCACTTT.

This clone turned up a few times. This CDR3 is CASSLSGPSYGYTF. CDR3 bases: TGTGCCAGCAGCTTAAGCGGACCCTCCTATGGCTACACCTTC. This chain connects TRBV7-9 to TRBJ1-2; D call uncertain. CDR3 length: 14 amino acids. Germline V gene sequence: CDR1 SEHNR, CDR2 FQNEAQ (reference sequence). Trimming shortened V by 2 bases and J by 4 bases, and 11 bases separated the two germline ends.

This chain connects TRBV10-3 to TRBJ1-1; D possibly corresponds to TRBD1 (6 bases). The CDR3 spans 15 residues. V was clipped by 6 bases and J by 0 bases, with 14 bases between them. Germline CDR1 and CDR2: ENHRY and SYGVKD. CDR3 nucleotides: TGTGCCATCAGGAGCCCCGGGACAATGAACACTGAAGCTTTCTTT. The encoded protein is CAIRSPGTMNTEAFF.

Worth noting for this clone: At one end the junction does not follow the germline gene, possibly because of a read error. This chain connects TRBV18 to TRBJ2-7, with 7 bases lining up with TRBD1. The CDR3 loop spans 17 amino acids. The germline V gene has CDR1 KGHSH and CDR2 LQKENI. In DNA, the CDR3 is TGTGCCAGCTCAGCACCGGGACAGAATTTATACTCCTACGAGCAGTACTTC. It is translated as CASSAPGQNLYSYEQYF.

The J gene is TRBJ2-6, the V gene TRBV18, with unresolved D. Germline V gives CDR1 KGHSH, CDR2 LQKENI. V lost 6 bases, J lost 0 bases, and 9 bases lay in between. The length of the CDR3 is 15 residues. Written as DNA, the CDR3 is TGTGCCAGCTCCCCCCAAAACTCTGGGGCCAACGTCCTGACTTTC. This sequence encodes CASSPQNSGANVLTF.

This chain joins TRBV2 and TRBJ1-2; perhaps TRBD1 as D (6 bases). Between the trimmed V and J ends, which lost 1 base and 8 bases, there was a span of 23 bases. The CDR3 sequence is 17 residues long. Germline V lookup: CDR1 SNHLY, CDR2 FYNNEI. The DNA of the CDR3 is TGTGCCAGCAGTGAAGTGGGGACATCCGCCTCCTATGAAGGCTACACCTTC. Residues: CASSEVGTSASYEGYTF.